Sequencing of this TCR beta chain was carried out in a study of graft-versus-host responses after intestinal transplantation. Overall study: In this cohort, recipients had multivisceral, liver-intestinal, or isolated intestinal transplants. The study gave all recipients anti-thymocyte globulin induction, then tacrolimus and steroids for about three years.

This CDR3 has 14 residues. The germline V gene encodes CDR1 SGHTA and CDR2 FQGNSA. The V end lost 4 bases, the J end lost 4 bases, and 11 bases lay between the germline ends. Turning to this clone: Its antigen is unknown.

Study-wide findings and caveats: Some GvH clones appeared in ileal mucosa or blood before recipient bone marrow. Peak levels of circulating GvH clones tracked with early post-transplant HvG declines.

Profiling relied on immunoSEQ multiplex PCR, and the TCRdb table lists in-frame clones only, not all of them. The sample contains about 120,000 clones, around 94% of which appear only once. The material sequenced was unstimulated CD8+ T cells sorted from spleen or lymph node cells, taken before transplant. The chain recombines TRBV7-2 with TRBJ2-1; D perhaps matches TRBD2 (6 bases). This TCR was sampled from a human donor who was the organ donor for an intestinal transplant. In DNA form, the CDR3 reads TGTGCCAGCAGCTCGGGACTGGGTTACAATGAGCAGTTCTTC. Translating gives CASSSGLGYNEQFF. Together with reference TRBV7-2 and TRBJ2-1, the CDR3 gives the full variable domain: GAGVSQSPSNKVTEKGKDVELRCDPISGHTALYWYRQSLGQGLEFLIYFQGNSAPDKSGLPSDRFSAERTGGSVSTLTIQRTQQEDSAVYLCASSSGLGYNEQFFGPGTRLTVL.